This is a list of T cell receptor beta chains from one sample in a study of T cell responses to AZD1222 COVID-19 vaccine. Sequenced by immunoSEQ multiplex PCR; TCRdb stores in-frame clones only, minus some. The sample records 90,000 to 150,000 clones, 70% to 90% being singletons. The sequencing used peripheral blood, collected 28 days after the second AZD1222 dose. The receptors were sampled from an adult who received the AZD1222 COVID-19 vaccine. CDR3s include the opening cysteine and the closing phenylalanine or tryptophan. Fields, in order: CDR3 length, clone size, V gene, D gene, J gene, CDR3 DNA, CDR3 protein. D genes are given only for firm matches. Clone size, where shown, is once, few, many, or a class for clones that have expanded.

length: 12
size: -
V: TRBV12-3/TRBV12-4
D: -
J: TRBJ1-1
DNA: TGTGCCAGCAAAACAGGGAGAACTGAAGCTTTCTTT
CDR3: CASKTGRTEAFF

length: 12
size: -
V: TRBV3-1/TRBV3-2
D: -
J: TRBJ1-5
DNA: TGTGCCAGCAGCCAACTAAATCAGCCCCAGCATTTT
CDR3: CASSQLNQPQHF

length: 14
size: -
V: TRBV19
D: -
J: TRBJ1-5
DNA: TGTGCCAGTAGTACAGACTTGATCGGTCAGCCCCAGCATTTT
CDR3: CASSTDLIGQPQHF

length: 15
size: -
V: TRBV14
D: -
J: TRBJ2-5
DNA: TGTGCCAGCAGCCAAGATCTCGGTGGGTTCGGGGCGCAGTACTTC
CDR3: CASSQDLGGFGAQYF

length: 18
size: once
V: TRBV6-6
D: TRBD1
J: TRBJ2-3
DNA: TGTGCCAGCAGTCGGATACACTTGGGACAGGGGAGGACAGATACGCAGTATTTT
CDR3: CASSRIHLGQGRTDTQYF

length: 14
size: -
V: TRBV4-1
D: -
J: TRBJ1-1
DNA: TGCGCCAGCAGCCAAGGTGCAGACATCACTGAAGCTTTCTTT
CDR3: CASSQGADITEAFF

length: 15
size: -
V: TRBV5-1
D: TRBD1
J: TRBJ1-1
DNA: TGCGCCAGCAGCTTGGTGGGACAGGGGGCTACTGAAGCTTTCTTT
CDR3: CASSLVGQGATEAFF

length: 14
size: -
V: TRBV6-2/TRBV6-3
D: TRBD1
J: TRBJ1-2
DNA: TGTGCCAGCCGCCGGACAGGGGGTAACTATGGCTACACCTTC
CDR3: CASRRTGGNYGYTF

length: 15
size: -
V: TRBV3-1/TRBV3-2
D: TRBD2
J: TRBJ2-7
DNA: TGTGCCAGCAGCCAAGTCCAGCGGGGGGTATGTGAGCAGTACTTC
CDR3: CASSQVQRGVCEQYF

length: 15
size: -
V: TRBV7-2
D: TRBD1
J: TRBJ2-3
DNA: TGTGCCAGCAGCTTCGACAGGGGGCGGACAGATACGCAGTATTTT
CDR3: CASSFDRGRTDTQYF

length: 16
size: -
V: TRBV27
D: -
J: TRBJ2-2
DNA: TGTGCCAGCAGTACCCAGGGCGACCCGAACACCGGGGAGCTGTTTTTT
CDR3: CASSTQGDPNTGELFF

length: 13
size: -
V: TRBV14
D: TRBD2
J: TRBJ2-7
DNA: TGTGCCAGCAGAGCGGGGCGGTCGTACGAGCAGTACTTC
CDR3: CASRAGRSYEQYF

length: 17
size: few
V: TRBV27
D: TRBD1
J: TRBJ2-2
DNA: TGTGCCAGCAGTGGGGGGCCCGGACAGGGTTACACCGGGGAGCTGTTTTTT
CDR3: CASSGGPGQGYTGELFF

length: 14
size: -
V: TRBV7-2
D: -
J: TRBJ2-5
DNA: TGTGCCAGCAGCTTAGCGGCGGACTCGGGGACCCAGTACTTC
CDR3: CASSLAADSGTQYF

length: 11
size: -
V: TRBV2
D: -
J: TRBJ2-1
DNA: TGTGCCAGCAGCCGGGACAATGAGCAGTTCTTC
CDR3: CASSRDNEQFF

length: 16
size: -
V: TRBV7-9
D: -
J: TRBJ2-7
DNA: TGTGCCAGCAGCCCCGCCGACCGGACAGACTCCTACGAGCAGTACTTC
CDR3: CASSPADRTDSYEQYF

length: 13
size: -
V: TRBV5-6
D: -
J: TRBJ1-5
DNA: TGTGCCAGCAGCCTGGAGGGTGGACAGCCCCAGCATTTT
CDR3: CASSLEGGQPQHF

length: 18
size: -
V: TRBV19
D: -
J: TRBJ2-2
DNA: TGTGCCAGTAGTATAGCCTTCCGGCCAGGGCGCGCGTTCGGGGAGCTGTTTTTT
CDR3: CASSIAFRPGRAFGELFF

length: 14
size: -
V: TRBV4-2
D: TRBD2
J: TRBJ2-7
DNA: TGTGCCAGCAGCCTGGGGGGGTCATCCTACGAGCAGTACTTC
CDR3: CASSLGGSSYEQYF

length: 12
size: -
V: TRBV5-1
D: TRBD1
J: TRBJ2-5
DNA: TGCGCCAGCAGCTGGGACAGCGAGACCCAGTACTTC
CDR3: CASSWDSETQYF

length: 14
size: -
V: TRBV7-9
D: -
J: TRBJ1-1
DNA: TGTGCCAGCAGCTTAGGGCCAGGGGATGCTGAAGCTTTCTTT
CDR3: CASSLGPGDAEAFF

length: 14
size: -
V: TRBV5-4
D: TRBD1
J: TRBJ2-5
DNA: TGTGCCAGCAGCTTGGTACAGGGGCAAGAGACCCAGTACTTC
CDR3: CASSLVQGQETQYF

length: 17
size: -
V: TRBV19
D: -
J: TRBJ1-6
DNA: TGTGCCAGTAGTATGTCCCGGGACGGAGATTATAATTCACCCCTCCACTTT
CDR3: CASSMSRDGDYNSPLHF